Each of the 32 T cell receptor beta chains below was sequenced from the same sample in a study of immune reconstitution after stem cell transplant in scleroderma. One entry per CDR3 protein, called by TCRdb with MiXCR from the RT-PCR reads. The sample consists of 1,500 to 2,000 distinct CDR3 sequences, about 3.3% of them appearing once. Sampling was carried out before or after autologous hematopoietic stem cell transplantation (not recorded which). All receptors derive from a male donor with systemic sclerosis.

By frequency in the sample, this clonotype is medium-sized. This rearrangement joins TRBV24-1 to TRBJ2-1; TRBD1 matches 7 bases. This CDR3 comprises 16 residues. With V trimmed by 4 bases and J by 5 bases, 10 bases remained unmatched. Germline V lookup: CDR1 KGHDR, CDR2 SFDVKD. This chain's CDR3 is CATSDPDRKADNEQFF. The CDR3 DNA reads as TGTGCCACCAGTGACCCGGACAGGAAGGCCGACAATGAGCAGTTCTTC.

This clonotype was detected only a few times. V and J are TRBV5-1 and TRBJ2-1, with a possible D match to TRBD2 (6 bases). Per germline, CDR1 SGHRS and CDR2 YFSETQ. V shed 2 bases and J shed 3 bases, with 12 bases lying between them. The CDR3 is 15 residues long. As DNA, the CDR3 is TGCGCCAGCAGCTTTGGGGGGATACTCTACAATGAGCAGTTCTTC. Protein sequence: CASSFGGILYNEQFF. The full variable domain, completed using reference TRBV5-1 and TRBJ2-1, is KAGVTQTPRYLIKTRGQQVTLSCSPISGHRSVSWYQQTPGQGLQFLFEYFSETQRNKGNFPGRFSGRQFSNSRSEMNVSTLELGDSALYLCASSFGGILYNEQFFGPGTRLTVL.

By share, this clonotype counts as medium-sized. V and J are TRBV20-1 and TRBJ2-1; 8 nucleotides line up with TRBD1. This CDR3 comprises 14 residues. The V and J ends lost 2 bases and 3 bases, in that order; junction bases with no gene match: 3. CDR1 and CDR2 from the germline V gene are DFQATT and SNEGSKA (reference sequence). The CDR3, as DNA: TGCAGTGCTAGAAGGACAGGGAGCTACAATGAGCAGTTCTTC. Amino acids: CSARRTGSYNEQFF.

This clonotype ranks as medium-sized. This rearrangement joins TRBV15 to TRBJ2-7; 9 bases line up with TRBD1. The CDR3 runs 15 residues. The ends lost 5 bases at V and 3 bases at J; junction bases unmatched: 8. Germline V gene data show CDR1 as LNHNV and CDR2 as YYDKDF (reference sequence). The chain's CDR3 is CATSLGRDRVYEQYF. In nucleotides, the CDR3 is TGTGCCACCAGCCTGGGCAGGGACAGGGTCTACGAGCAGTACTTC.

This clonotype is labeled medium-sized. The rearrangement links TRBV6-5 to TRBJ1-3; D gene unclear. The CDR3 is made up of 11 amino acids. Trimming removed 3 bases at V and 3 bases at J, with 0 bases between. Germline V gene lookup returns CDR1 MNHEY and CDR2 SVGAGI. The CDR3 DNA follows: TGTGCCAGCAGTTATGGAAACACCATATATTTT. This gives the protein CASSYGNTIYF.

Within the sample, this clonotype is medium-sized. The chain recombines TRBV7-2 with TRBJ1-5; D unclear. V lost 1 base, J lost 5 bases, and 6 bases lay in between. CDR1 and CDR2 (germline): SGHTA, FQGNSA. The length of the CDR3 is 13 residues. CDR3 bases: TGTGCCAGCAGCTTAGGGACCTATCAGCCCCAGCATTTT. Residues: CASSLGTYQPQHF. Combining the CDR3 with reference TRBV7-2 and TRBJ1-5 gives the whole variable domain GAGVSQSPSNKVTEKGKDVELRCDPISGHTALYWYRQSLGQGLEFLIYFQGNSAPDKSGLPSDRFSAERTGGSVSTLTIQRTQQEDSAVYLCASSLGTYQPQHFGDGTRLSIL.

This clonotype was detected a few times. This sequence joins TRBV11-3 and TRBJ2-5; D gene uncertain. V was shortened by 5 bases and J by 1 base, with 2 bases between the two germline ends. The germline V gene has CDR1 SGHNT and CDR2 YENEEA. The CDR3 contains 11 residues. For the CDR3, the DNA is TGTGCCAGCAGCACCCAAGAGACCCAGTACTTC. Residues: CASSTQETQYF.

By share, this clonotype counts as large. The junction departs from the called germline gene at one end, perhaps through a read error. This chain connects TRBV20-1 to TRBJ2-7; weak D call: TRBD2 (5 bases). Germline CDR1 is DFQATT and CDR2 is SNEGSKA (reference sequence). This CDR3 is 13 amino acids long. CDR3 region: CSARDPSRDSALF. The DNA of the CDR3 is TGCAGTGCTAGGGATCCGTCGAGGGATAGCGCGCTCTTC.

This clonotype was seen a few times. This could be a read error, since a much larger clone is one nucleotide away. V and J are TRBV20-1 and TRBJ1-1; unclear D gene. This CDR3 spans 12 amino acids. Per the germline V gene, CDR1 is DFQATT and CDR2 is SNEGSKA (reference sequence). CDR3 DNA sequence: TGCAGCGCCCTTGGGCACACCACTGAAGCTTTCTTT. This translates into CSALGHTTEAFF.

In this sample, this clonotype is medium-sized. The rearrangement links TRBV6-2 or TRBV6-3 to TRBJ1-6; D call uncertain. V was pared by 2 bases and J by 7 bases, with 9 bases between. The germline V gene has CDR1 MNHEY and CDR2 SVGEGT. The CDR3 has 14 amino acids. The CDR3 sequence: CASSYQQRNSPLHF. CDR3 sequence (DNA): TGTGCCAGCAGTTACCAGCAGCGGAATTCACCCCTCCACTTT.

This clonotype is judged medium-sized (0.01 to 0.1%). This chain connects TRBV7-9 to TRBJ2-5; TRBD1 is a possible D gene (6 bases). The germline V and J ends were trimmed by 4 bases and 4 bases, with 13 bases remaining between them. Germline loops: CDR1 SEHNR, CDR2 FQNEAQ (reference sequence). This CDR3 comprises 14 residues. CDR3 region: CASSSGTRGETQYF. For the CDR3, the DNA is TGTGCCAGCAGCTCCGGGACAAGAGGAGAGACCCAGTACTTC.

By sample fraction, this clonotype is medium-sized. The chain uses TRBV5-1 and TRBJ2-5; perhaps D is TRBD1 or TRBD2 (5 bases each). The CDR3 runs 18 residues. Trimming cost V 0 bases and J 3 bases, with 21 bases left between them. Germline V gene data show CDR1 as SGHRS and CDR2 as YFSETQ. The DNA of the CDR3 is TGCGCCAGCAGCTTGGAGGCGGTCAACCACCTGGGGGAAGAGACCCAGTACTTC. Translated, it gives CASSLEAVNHLGEETQYF.

This clonotype is labeled as medium-sized. This chain links TRBV7-2 with TRBJ2-2, with D perhaps matching TRBD1 or TRBD2 (5 bases each). Germline loops: CDR1 SGHTA, CDR2 FQGNSA. The CDR3 consists of 16 residues. V was pared by 4 bases and J by 1 base, with 13 bases between. CDR3 protein: CASSSYGTLNTGELFF. For the CDR3, the DNA is TGTGCCAGCAGCTCTTACGGGACGCTGAACACCGGGGAGCTGTTTTTT.

This clonotype is medium-sized in the sample. The chain has TRBV30 and TRBJ2-2; D could derive from TRBD1 or TRBD2 (6 bases each). V was trimmed by 4 bases and J by 3 bases, leaving 12 bases between them. The CDR3 is 14 amino acids. CDR1 is GTSNPN and CDR2 is SVGIG in the germline V gene (reference sequence). In nucleotides, the CDR3 is TGTGCCTGGAAAGGGGGGCAGGACACCGGGGAGCTGTTTTTT. Its translation is CAWKGGQDTGELFF.

In this sample, this clonotype is medium-sized (0.01 to 0.1%). V gene TRBV20-1 combines with J gene TRBJ1-5; D unresolved. V lost 4 bases and J 0 bases, leaving 10 bases between the germline ends. Germline V lookup: CDR1 DFQATT, CDR2 SNEGSKA (reference sequence). The CDR3 totals 14 residues. The CDR3 spells CSAKWGNSNQPQHF. The CDR3 DNA reads TGCAGTGCTAAGTGGGGTAATAGCAATCAGCCCCAGCATTTT.

By share of the sample, this clonotype is medium-sized. This chain links TRBV7-8 with TRBJ2-7; 8 bases are shared with TRBD1. The germline V gene has CDR1 SGHVS and CDR2 FQNEAQ. CDR3 size: 16 residues. The trim removed 4 bases at V and 4 bases at J, leaving 12 bases unmatched. In nucleotides, the CDR3 is TGTGCCAGCAGCTCTTTATGGACAGGGATTTCTTACGAGCAGTACTTC. It is translated as CASSSLWTGISYEQYF.

Of note for this clonotype: A clone one base away is much larger, so this may be a read error. This rearrangement joins TRBV7-6 to TRBJ2-3; D uncertain. The CDR3 consists of 15 residues. Germline V CDR1 and CDR2: SGHVS, FNYEAQ. CDR3 DNA: TGTGCCAGCAACTTAGTGGTCGGAAGCACAGATACGCAGTATTTT. Translating gives CASNLVVGSTDTQYF.

This clonotype rates as medium-sized (0.01 to 0.1%). The V and J genes are TRBV27 and TRBJ1-1; 7 nucleotides match TRBD1. V trimming: 4 bases; J trimming: 3 bases; junction bases outside the gene matches: 11. The germline gives CDR1 MNHEY, CDR2 SMNVEV (reference sequence). The CDR3 runs 16 residues. The CDR3 spells CASSSRGRSLYTEAFF. CDR3 DNA: TGTGCCAGCAGTTCTAGGGGGCGCAGTCTATACACTGAAGCTTTCTTT.

This clonotype is medium-sized by share. This chain uses TRBV20-1 with TRBJ2-4, with TRBD2 matching 11 bases. V shed 4 bases and J 6 bases; nucleotides not matched to a gene: 5. The germline V gene encodes CDR1 DFQATT and CDR2 SNEGSKA (reference sequence). The CDR3 spans 14 residues. The CDR3 DNA reads TGCAGTGCTACCCAGACTAGCGGGGTAAACATTCAGTACTTC. Protein product: CSATQTSGVNIQYF.

By frequency in the sample, this clonotype is medium-sized (0.01 to 0.1%). The CDR3 loop is CASSLDRAYEQYF. CDR3 coding DNA: TGCGCCAGCAGCCTTGACAGGGCCTACGAGCAGTACTTC. The chain combines TRBV5-1 with TRBJ2-7; 7 nucleotides align to TRBD1. V shed 4 bases, J shed 2 bases, and the junction held 3 bases outside the gene matches. Germline values: CDR1 SGHRS, CDR2 YFSETQ. CDR3 length: 13 residues.

By proportion, this clonotype is medium-sized. This rearrangement joins TRBV27 to TRBJ2-7, with unresolved D. Germline loops: CDR1 MNHEY, CDR2 SMNVEV (reference sequence). The CDR3 consists of 14 residues. Trimming left V 0 bases short and J 2 bases short, with 8 bases between. The CDR3: CASSLSSGTYEQYF. DNA for the CDR3: TGTGCCAGCAGTTTATCCTCCGGCACCTACGAGCAGTACTTC.

This clonotype is medium-sized. The J gene is TRBJ2-5, the V gene TRBV28; D assignment may be TRBD1 or TRBD2 (5 bases each). Germline CDR1 reads MDHEN; CDR2 reads SYDVKM. Trimming pared 6 bases from V and 3 bases from J, leaving 17 bases between. The CDR3 runs to 15 residues. Here the CDR3 reads CASSLIEGLEETQYF. Here the CDR3 DNA reads TGTGCCAGCAGCCTAATAGAGGGGTTGGAAGAGACCCAGTACTTC. The full variable domain, its missing parts supplied by reference TRBV28 and TRBJ2-5, is DVKVTQSSRYLVKRTGEKVFLECVQDMDHENMFWYRQDPGLGLRLIYFSYDVKMKEKGDIPEGYSVSREKKERFSLILESASTNQTSMYLCASSLIEGLEETQYFGPGTRLLVL.

By share of the sample, this clonotype is medium-sized (0.01 to 0.1%). The chain joins TRBV20-1 to TRBJ2-7; TRBD1 is a possible D gene (6 bases). CDR1 and CDR2 from the germline V gene are DFQATT and SNEGSKA (reference sequence). V lost 7 bases and J 1 base, leaving 14 bases between the germline ends. CDR3 length: 13 residues. CDR3 loop: CSVGQSPSYEQYF. In nucleotides, the CDR3 is TGCAGTGTCGGACAGTCACCATCCTACGAGCAGTACTTC.

In its sample, this clonotype ranks as medium-sized. V and J are TRBV29-1 and TRBJ1-1; TRBD1 aligns across 7 bases. Germline CDR1 reads SQVTM; CDR2 reads ANQGSEA. The CDR3 is 13 residues long. V shed 5 bases, J shed 4 bases, and the junction held 7 bases outside the gene matches. CDR3 sequence reads: CSVFQGGSTEAFF. The CDR3 coding sequence is TGCAGCGTTTTTCAGGGGGGTAGCACTGAAGCTTTCTTT.

By frequency in the sample, this clonotype is medium-sized. The V call is TRBV29-1, the J call TRBJ2-3; 7 positions match TRBD2. Germline CDR1 SQVTM, CDR2 ANQGSEA. The V and J ends lost 4 bases and 0 bases, in that order; junction bases with no gene match: 4. The CDR3 spans 14 residues. The CDR3, as DNA: TGCAGCGTTGTTCCAGCGGGGAGCACAGATACGCAGTATTTT. It yields the protein CSVVPAGSTDTQYF.

In its sample, this clonotype is medium-sized. The chain has TRBV20-1 and TRBJ1-1; D is ambiguous. The germline V gene encodes CDR1 DFQATT and CDR2 SNEGSKA (reference sequence). Trimming stripped 3 bases from V and 4 bases from J, with 9 bases between. This CDR3 contains 12 residues. The CDR3: CSASGGGTEAFF. CDR3 in DNA: TGCAGTGCTAGTGGCGGAGGCACTGAAGCTTTCTTT.

This clonotype is medium-sized. V usage is TRBV20-1 and J usage is TRBJ2-4; D possibly corresponds to TRBD1 (6 bases). This CDR3 has 14 amino acids. Trimming cost V 5 bases and J 3 bases, with 14 bases left between them. In germline, CDR1 is DFQATT, CDR2 SNEGSKA (reference sequence). CDR3 DNA sequence: TGCAGTGCTTTAAAACAGGGTGGCAAAAACATTCAGTACTTC. Translated, it gives CSALKQGGKNIQYF.

By sample share, this clonotype is medium-sized (0.01 to 0.1%). CDR3 sequence: CASSLFPGASTDTQYF. CDR3 in DNA: TGCGCCAGCAGCTTGTTCCCCGGCGCTAGCACAGATACGCAGTATTTT. This rearrangement joins TRBV5-1 to TRBJ2-3; D ambiguous. V was cut by 1 base and J by 0 bases, with 12 bases left in between. Germline CDR1 reads SGHRS; CDR2 reads YFSETQ. The CDR3 spans 16 residues.

By frequency in the sample, this clonotype is medium-sized. V and J are TRBV30 and TRBJ1-5, with TRBD1 matching 11 bases. The CDR3 runs to 15 residues. V dropped 4 bases and J dropped 5; count of bases not matched to a gene: 7. CDR1 is GTSNPN, CDR2 SVGIG, per germline (reference sequence). This chain's CDR3 is CAWTQGTGGHQPQHF. The CDR3, as DNA: TGTGCCTGGACCCAAGGGACAGGGGGTCATCAGCCCCAGCATTTT.

By frequency in the sample, this clonotype is medium-sized. The chain has TRBV25-1 and TRBJ1-1; D perhaps matches TRBD1 (6 bases). The V end was cut by 9 bases, the J end by 6 bases, with 17 bases between. Germline lookup yields CDR1 MGHDK and CDR2 SYGVNS. The CDR3 consists of 13 residues. The CDR3 spells CASREDSPSEAFF. The CDR3 coding sequence is TGTGCCAGTCGAGAGGACAGCCCTTCTGAAGCTTTCTTT.

The chain links TRBV7-2 to TRBJ1-2, with D unclear. The CDR3 spans 12 residues. The V end was cut by 2 bases, the J end by 3 bases, with 4 bases between. Germline assignment: CDR1 SGHTA and CDR2 FQGNSA. The CDR3 region is CASSLPDYGYTF. The CDR3 DNA sequence: TGTGCCAGCAGCTTACCAGACTATGGCTACACCTTC.

By share of the sample, this clonotype is medium-sized. The chain links TRBV30 to TRBJ1-4; a weak D match, TRBD1 (5 bases). Germline V lookup: CDR1 GTSNPN, CDR2 SVGIG (reference sequence). V was cut by 4 bases and J by 8 bases, with 14 bases left in between. The CDR3 consists of 13 residues. Here the CDR3 DNA reads TGTGCCTGGACGGCTGGGGGGTTGGAAAAACTGTTTTTT. This translates into CAWTAGGLEKLFF.